Presented here are 31 T cell receptor beta chains from one specimen sequenced in a study of cytomegalovirus exposure and HLA in healthy donors (dated by TCRdb to the late 2010s). Libraries were made using the immunoSEQ multiplex PCR assay. A mixture of 60 forward primers for TCR Vbeta segments and 13 reverse primers for TCR Jbeta segments was used in the multiplex PCR. TCRdb retrieved this table from immuneACCESS and kept in-frame rearrangements only. Not all clones are present; in checked studies, unresolved V genes account for under half, and no reason is known for the remainder. The sample table shows under 200,000 clones, and roughly 78% are seen once. 0.69% of the sample rests with the top ten. Source material: PBMCs. The receptors derive from a woman aged 40 to 50 in good health and CMV-seronegative.

The J gene is TRBJ2-3, the V gene TRBV5-6; 9 bases are a match to TRBD1. The germline gives CDR1 SGHDT, CDR2 YYEEEE. The CDR3 spans 14 residues. After removal of 6 bases from V and 6 bases from J, the junction contained 8 bases not matched to a gene. CDR3 protein: CASNRGLFSDTQYF. The CDR3 bases are TGTGCCAGCAACAGGGGGCTATTTTCCGATACGCAGTATTTT.

This clone was detected a few times. V usage is TRBV4-3 and J usage is TRBJ1-1; 7 bases are shared with TRBD1. Germline assignment: CDR1 LGHNA and CDR2 YSLEER. V was pared by 1 base and J by 2 bases, with 1 base of the junction left unmatched. The CDR3 sequence is 14 residues long. The CDR3 sequence: CASSQGDRNTEAFF. For the CDR3, the DNA is TGCGCCAGCAGCCAAGGGGACAGAAACACTGAAGCTTTCTTT.

The CDR3 protein is CASRRDTLNTEAFF. CDR3 DNA sequence: TGCGCCAGCAGGAGGGACACTTTGAACACTGAAGCTTTCTTT. The chain recombines TRBV10-2 with TRBJ1-1, with TRBD1 as a possible D gene (6 bases). The V gene's germline CDR1 is WSHSY and CDR2 SAAADI. V was shortened by 6 bases and J by 0 bases, with 11 bases between the two germline ends. The length of the CDR3 is 14 residues.

The J gene is TRBJ2-2, the V gene TRBV4-2; 10 bases match TRBD2. The CDR3 loop spans 17 amino acids. Trimming took 1 base from V and 0 from J; bases not matched to a gene: 2. Germline V gives CDR1 LGHNA, CDR2 YNFKEQ. In nucleotides, the CDR3 is TGTGCCAGCAGCCAAGCGAGCGGGGGGGCGAACACCGGGGAGCTGTTTTTT. Translation: CASSQASGGANTGELFF.

This clone was seen a handful of times. The V and J genes are TRBV7-9 and TRBJ1-4; 7 positions agree with TRBD1. V lost 1 base and J lost 8; bases outside the gene matches: 10. The germline V gene has CDR1 SEHNR and CDR2 FQNEAQ (reference sequence). The CDR3 consists of 16 residues. CDR3 DNA sequence: TGTGCCAGCAGCTTAGACCCAGACAGGGTATCCGAAAAACTGTTTTTT. Its translation: CASSLDPDRVSEKLFF.

The rearrangement joins TRBV11-3 to TRBJ2-7; TRBD1 aligns across 10 bases. The V segment lost 1 base and the J segment 1 base; nucleotides outside the gene matches: 16. The CDR3 totals 20 residues. Germline assignment: CDR1 SGHNT and CDR2 YENEEA. The CDR3 nucleotides read TGTGCCAGCAGCTTAGTAAATTGGACAGGGGGAATTGGCTTTTCCTACGAGCAGTACTTC. Translated: CASSLVNWTGGIGFSYEQYF.

The chain couples TRBV9 to TRBJ1-1, with D unresolved. V was trimmed by 0 bases and J by 4 bases, leaving 10 bases between them. This CDR3 spans 14 amino acids. Per the germline V gene, CDR1 is SGDLS and CDR2 is YYNGEE. The CDR3 spells CASSVEIGGTEAFF. CDR3 in DNA: TGTGCCAGCAGCGTAGAGATAGGAGGCACTGAAGCTTTCTTT.

The chain carries TRBV6-5 and TRBJ2-7, with 11 bases that match TRBD1. CDR1 is MNHEY and CDR2 is SVGAGI in the germline V gene. There are 16 residues in the CDR3. Trimming cost V 2 bases and J 7 bases; bases outside gene matches: 10. The CDR3 region has the DNA TGTGCCAGCAGTTACGAGATGGGACAGGGGGTAGGGGAGCAGTACTTC. Its protein product is CASSYEMGQGVGEQYF.

This chain uses TRBV6-6 with TRBJ1-1; D may be TRBD1 (6 bases). The CDR3 covers 14 residues. V was cut by 5 bases and J by 4 bases, with 14 bases left in between. Germline V gene lookup returns CDR1 MNHNY and CDR2 SVGAGI (reference sequence). The CDR3 region has the DNA TGTGCCAGCAGTGAGGGACACCAACGCACTGAAGCTTTCTTT. Its protein is CASSEGHQRTEAFF.

This chain joins TRBV11-3 and TRBJ2-1; D is perhaps TRBD2 (5 bases). CDR3 length equals 13 residues. V was clipped by 2 bases and J by 10 bases, with 12 bases between them. Germline CDR1 and CDR2: SGHNT and YENEEA. CDR3 residues: CASSLSASGEQFF. In DNA, the CDR3 is TGTGCCAGCAGCTTATCGGCTTCGGGGGAGCAGTTCTTC.

This clone was picked up a small number of times. The chain joins TRBV5-1 to TRBJ2-7; TRBD2 aligns across 9 bases. Germline V gene data show CDR1 as SGHRS and CDR2 as YFSETQ. The V and J ends lost 3 bases and 0 bases, in that order; junction bases with no gene match: 1. CDR3 size: 14 residues. CDR3 in amino acids: CASSSSGNSYEQYF. In nucleotides, the CDR3 is TGCGCCAGCAGCTCTAGCGGGAACTCCTACGAGCAGTACTTC.

This chain joins TRBV5-6 and TRBJ1-5, with D perhaps matching TRBD1 (5 bases). Trimming pared 1 base from V and 2 bases from J, leaving 10 bases between. From germline, CDR1 is SGHDT and CDR2 YYEEEE. The CDR3 contains 15 residues. CDR3 coding DNA: TGTGCCAGCAGCTTGTCAGGGTCGGGCAATCAGCCCCAGCATTTT. This sequence encodes CASSLSGSGNQPQHF.

This clone was detected a few times. J is TRBJ2-7 and V is TRBV7-8; weak D call: TRBD2 (6 bases). V was trimmed by 0 bases and J by 4 bases, leaving 7 bases between them. The CDR3 is 13 residues long. Germline assignment: CDR1 SGHVS and CDR2 FQNEAQ. The CDR3 loop reads CASSLARGYEQYF. Written as DNA, the CDR3 is TGTGCCAGCAGCTTAGCGCGGGGTTACGAGCAGTACTTC.

The chain carries TRBV6-1 and TRBJ2-5; D possibly corresponds to TRBD1 (6 bases). The CDR3 has 16 amino acids. In germline, CDR1 is MNHNS, CDR2 SASEGT. V was pared by 4 bases and J by 0 bases, with 15 bases between. This chain's CDR3 is CASSGRDKPYQETQYF. In DNA, the CDR3 is TGTGCCAGCAGTGGCCGGGACAAACCGTACCAAGAGACCCAGTACTTC.

The chain is built from TRBV4-1 and TRBJ1-4; unclear D gene. The CDR3 has 15 amino acids. V lost 4 bases to trimming and J lost 0 bases, with 9 bases between them. Germline V CDR1 and CDR2: MGHRA, YSYEKL. For the CDR3, the DNA is TGCGCCAGCAGCCTCTACGGGGCAACTAATGAAAAACTGTTTTTT. Protein: CASSLYGATNEKLFF.

J is TRBJ1-2 and V is TRBV6-6; D not resolved. Trimming took 4 bases from V and 4 from J, leaving 10 bases between them. CDR3 length equals 13 residues. The germline gives CDR1 MNHNY, CDR2 SVGAGI (reference sequence). The CDR3 sequence is CASSSDLPYGYTF. DNA of the CDR3: TGTGCCAGCAGTTCTGACTTGCCCTATGGCTACACCTTC.

The chain employs TRBV11-3 and TRBJ2-1; the match to TRBD2 covers 12 bases. Germline V lookup: CDR1 SGHNT, CDR2 YENEEA. This CDR3 contains 18 residues. The junction had 10 bases not matched to a gene; V was cut back by 5 bases and J by 2 bases. In DNA, the CDR3 is TGTGCCAGCAGCCTCGACCCGGGACTAGCGGGCCCCTACAATGAGCAGTTCTTC. Translated: CASSLDPGLAGPYNEQFF.

The rearrangement uses TRBV15 and TRBJ1-2, with TRBD1 matching 7 bases. The CDR3 is made up of 15 amino acids. V shed 0 bases, J shed 4 bases, and the junction held 5 bases outside the gene matches. Germline V CDR1 and CDR2: LNHNV, YYDKDF (reference sequence). The CDR3 region has the DNA TGTGCCACCAGCAGAGATAAGGGGGCGTCCTATGGCTACACCTTC. It encodes CATSRDKGASYGYTF. Using reference TRBV15 and TRBJ1-2 for the parts outside the CDR3, the full variable domain is DAMVIQNPRYQVTQFGKPVTLSCSQTLNHNVMYWYQQKSSQAPKLLFHYYDKDFNNEADTPDNFQSRRPNTSFCFLDIRSPGLGDTAMYLCATSRDKGASYGYTFGSGTRLTVV.

The genes are TRBV18 and TRBJ2-3; 8 nucleotides agree with TRBD2. This CDR3 comprises 12 residues. V lost 3 bases and J lost 9; bases outside the gene matches: 2. Germline V gene sequence: CDR1 KGHSH, CDR2 LQKENI. The DNA of the CDR3 is TGTGCCAGCTCACCGGGACTAGAAACGCAGTATTTT. Protein: CASSPGLETQYF.

The chain employs TRBV19 and TRBJ1-1; tentative D call: TRBD1 (6 bases). This CDR3 has 13 residues. Trimming pared 3 bases from V and 9 bases from J, leaving 14 bases between. Looked up from germline, CDR1 is LNHDA and CDR2 is SQIVND (reference sequence). In nucleotides, the CDR3 is TGTGCCAGTAGTATCTTGCGGGGGCTTCAAGCTTTCTTT. Its translation: CASSILRGLQAFF.

This chain connects TRBV10-3 to TRBJ2-1, with D perhaps matching TRBD2 (6 bases). From germline, CDR1 is ENHRY and CDR2 SYGVKD. V was trimmed by 3 bases and J by 6 bases, leaving 15 bases between them. The CDR3 totals 15 residues. The CDR3 nucleotides are TGTGCCATCAGTGAAGGAACCCAGGGAGGCAATGAGCAGTTCTTC. It codes for CAISEGTQGGNEQFF.

The J gene is TRBJ1-5, the V gene TRBV30; maybe TRBD1 (5 bases). Trimming left V 5 bases short and J 3 bases short, with 14 bases between. This CDR3 has 14 amino acids. Germline V gene data show CDR1 as GTSNPN and CDR2 as SVGIG (reference sequence). CDR3 loop: CAWGHGGPNQPQHF. DNA for the CDR3: TGTGCCTGGGGGCACGGGGGTCCCAATCAGCCCCAGCATTTT. Using reference TRBV30 and TRBJ1-5 for the parts outside the CDR3, the full variable domain is SQTIHQWPATLVQPVGSPLSLECTVEGTSNPNLYWYRQAAGRGLQLLFYSVGIGQISSEVPQNLSASRPQDRQFILSSKKLLLSDSGFYLCAWGHGGPNQPQHFGDGTRLSIL.

V and J are TRBV11-3 and TRBJ2-1, with D perhaps matching TRBD2 (5 bases). Germline CDR1 reads SGHNT; CDR2 reads YENEEA. The CDR3 is 16 residues long. Trimming shortened V by 1 base and J by 12 bases, and 22 bases separated the two germline ends. CDR3 in amino acids: CASSLGGPVGVGGQFF. The CDR3, as DNA: TGTGCCAGCAGCTTAGGTGGCCCGGTCGGGGTCGGCGGGCAGTTCTTC.

The chain employs TRBV19 and TRBJ1-5; TRBD1 aligns across 7 bases. The germline V gene has CDR1 LNHDA and CDR2 SQIVND (reference sequence). Trimming at V came to 8 bases and at J to 3 bases, leaving 10 bases not matched to a gene. This CDR3 comprises 15 residues. CDR3 bases: TGTGCCAGTGACAAGGGGGACAGACCCAATCAGCCCCAGCATTTT. Protein product: CASDKGDRPNQPQHF.

The gene calls are TRBV9 and TRBJ2-1, with 8 nucleotides matching TRBD1. The CDR3 length is 15 residues. The J segment lost 7 bases and the V segment lost 3 bases, leaving 9 bases of the junction unmatched. The germline gives CDR1 SGDLS, CDR2 YYNGEE. The CDR3 loop reads CASSAQGAGVNEQFF. Written as DNA, the CDR3 is TGTGCCAGCAGCGCTCAGGGGGCAGGGGTTAATGAGCAGTTCTTC.

This clone appeared a single time. The chain is built from TRBV2 and TRBJ1-6; D might be TRBD1 (5 bases). Germline CDR1 reads SNHLY; CDR2 reads FYNNEI. Trimming pared 6 bases from V and 8 bases from J, leaving 8 bases between. The CDR3 contains 12 residues. The CDR3 DNA sequence: TGTGCCAGCAGCGGGGGGGATTCACCCCTCCACTTT. Its protein product is CASSGGDSPLHF.

This chain connects TRBV7-3 to TRBJ2-3; D may be TRBD1 (6 bases). CDR1 and CDR2 (germline): SGHTA, FQGTGA. The CDR3 sequence is 15 residues long. Trimming took 5 bases from V and 0 from J, leaving 12 bases between them. The CDR3 is CASSEQGSSTDTQYF. CDR3 sequence (DNA): TGTGCCAGCAGCGAACAGGGCTCTAGCACAGATACGCAGTATTTT.

The CDR3 sequence is CASSPRTGYDTQYF. The CDR3 DNA is TGTGCCAGCAGTCCGAGGACAGGGTACGATACGCAGTATTTT. The J gene is TRBJ2-3, the V gene TRBV28; 8 bases are shared with TRBD1. Germline CDR1 reads MDHEN; CDR2 reads SYDVKM. J was trimmed by 6 bases and V by 5 bases; bases with no gene match: 7. CDR3 length: 14 amino acids.

The chain employs TRBV28 and TRBJ2-5, with 8 bases matching TRBD2. With 3 bases clipped from V and 4 bases from J, the junction kept 10 bases outside the gene matches. Germline-derived CDR1 and CDR2 are MDHEN and SYDVKM. This CDR3 is built from 16 residues. The CDR3 loop reads CASSFPHGGVRETQYF. DNA of the CDR3: TGTGCCAGCAGTTTTCCCCACGGGGGGGTTCGAGAGACCCAGTACTTC.

The J gene is TRBJ2-5, the V gene TRBV5-1, with D possibly TRBD1 on 5 matching bases. The DNA matches TRBJ2-7 better at its end, which makes the J call doubtful. The germline CDR1 and CDR2 sequences are SGHRS and YFSETQ. The CDR3 covers 14 residues. This CDR3 reads CASSFGAPSYEQYF. The DNA of the CDR3 is TGCGCCAGCAGCTTTGGGGCCCCATCCTACGAGCAGTACTTC.

The V and J genes are TRBV19 and TRBJ1-5, with 7 bases that match TRBD1. CDR3 length: 15 residues. The germline gives CDR1 LNHDA, CDR2 SQIVND (reference sequence). V shed 6 bases and J 4 bases; nucleotides not matched to a gene: 9. For the CDR3, the DNA is TGTGCCAGTAGGAGCACAGGGGTTGTGAATCAGCCCCAGCATTTT. Its protein product is CASRSTGVVNQPQHF.